Below, 2 T cell receptor beta chains from the same sample are listed, as sequenced in a study of T cell repertoires in ileal Crohn's disease. Using immunoSEQ multiplex PCR, the repertoire was profiled, and TCRdb retains in-frame clones only, with some absent. This table has some 15,000 clones, 84% appearing once. Material: ileal tissue. Receptors were obtained from an adult with Crohn's disease.

Concerning this clone: The junction shows a germline mismatch at one end, possibly a read error. J is TRBJ1-2 and V is TRBV11-2, with 7 bases identical to TRBD1. CDR3 length: 13 amino acids. In germline, CDR1 is SGHAT, CDR2 FQNNGV. In DNA form, the CDR3 reads TGTGCCAGCAGCGCGACAGGGTTGGCCGGCTACGCCTTC. Translated: CASSATGLAGYAF.

The chain recombines TRBV6-1 with TRBJ1-4, with D possibly being TRBD1 (6 bases). CDR3 size: 13 residues. V shed 5 bases and J shed 8 bases, with 12 bases lying between them. The germline CDR1 and CDR2 sequences are MNHNS and SASEGT. CDR3 sequence (DNA): TGTGCCAGCAGTCAGGGGTCGGTGGAAAAACTGTTTTTT. It is translated as CASSQGSVEKLFF.